A single sample gave rise to the 2 T cell receptor beta chains below, sequenced in a study of cytomegalovirus exposure and HLA in healthy donors. The PCR contained 60 Vbeta and 13 Jbeta primers. Produced via immunoSEQ multiplex PCR; TCRdb's table is partial and in-frame only. The sample shows 130,000 to 150,000 clones, roughly 84% of them seen only once. The sequenced sample consisted of PBMCs. These receptors were obtained from a boy younger than 10 in good health and CMV-seronegative.

This CDR3 reads CASSIIGTEATGELFF. For the CDR3, the DNA is TGTGCCAGCAGCATTATCGGGACAGAAGCCACCGGGGAGCTGTTTTTT. The V and J genes are TRBV7-2 and TRBJ2-2, with 7 bases lining up with TRBD1. CDR1 and CDR2 from the germline V gene are SGHTA and FQGNSA. The junction had 10 bases not matched to a gene; V was cut back by 5 bases and J by 4 bases. This CDR3 is built from 16 residues.

Concerning this clone itself: Distinct nucleotide sequences in the sample also encode this CDR3. This chain connects TRBV9 to TRBJ2-7; TRBD1 matches at 9 bases. Germline CDR1 reads SGDLS; CDR2 reads YYNGEE. V shed 3 bases and J 2 bases; nucleotides not matched to a gene: 3. This CDR3 contains 14 residues. The CDR3 sequence is CASSAGQGPYEQYF. The CDR3 coding sequence is TGTGCCAGCAGCGCCGGACAGGGGCCCTACGAGCAGTACTTC. Filled out from reference TRBV9 and TRBJ2-7, the complete variable domain reads DSGVTQTPKHLITATGQRVTLRCSPRSGDLSVYWYQQSLDQGLQFLIQYYNGEERAKGNILERFSAQQFPDLHSELNLSSLELGDSALYFCASSAGQGPYEQYFGPGTRLTVT.